This TCR beta chain was documented in a study of blood T cell repertoires in COVID-19. Looking at the study overall: Sites in the United States, Italy and Spain provided acute and convalescent COVID-19 samples. Sample material is recorded as cDNA or gDNA derived from T cells, B-cell-depleted T cells, or PBMCs.

Method: immunoSEQ multiplex PCR; TCRdb's copy keeps in-frame clones and lacks some. This table has around 170,000 clones, 84% appearing once. Between the trimmed V and J ends, which lost 2 bases and 4 bases, there was a span of 14 bases. Germline V gene sequence: CDR1 SGDLS, CDR2 YYNGEE. This CDR3 is 15 amino acids long. The genes are TRBV9 and TRBJ2-3; a weak D match, TRBD2 (6 bases). Sequences were obtained from PBMCs or T cells enriched from blood (not recorded which). This sequence originates from a man aged 45-60 years who had recovered from COVID-19. CDR3 DNA sequence: TGTGCCAGCAGCGTGGGGCAGGGAGGCGCAGATACGCAGTATTTT. This translates into CASSVGQGGADTQYF. Complete variable domain (other parts from reference TRBV9 and TRBJ2-3): DSGVTQTPKHLITATGQRVTLRCSPRSGDLSVYWYQQSLDQGLQFLIQYYNGEERAKGNILERFSAQQFPDLHSELNLSSLELGDSALYFCASSVGQGGADTQYFGPGTRLTVL.